The rows below give T cell receptor beta chains drawn from one sample of a study of graft-versus-host responses after intestinal transplantation. Clones were read by immunoSEQ multiplex PCR, and TCRdb kept only the in-frame ones, dropping some. The data contain about 97,000 clones, 75% to 95% of them singletons. Sequencing used PBMCs, obtained about 450 days after intestinal transplant. The receptors were sampled from a human patient who received an intestinal transplant, so some T cells may come from the graft donor. The CDR3 runs from the conserved cysteine through the conserved F or W. D genes are given only for firm matches. A row's size may be missing; if present it is once, few, many or a size class.

>TRBD1|TRBJ1-6|.|TRBV7-4
TGTGCCAGCAGCCCACAGGGGATCGGGTATAATTCACCCCTCCACTTT
CASSPQGIGYNSPLHF
>TRBD2|TRBJ2-5|.|TRBV4-1
TGCGCCAGCAGCCCCCCGGAGCGGGGGGGCCGCGGGGAGACCCAGTACTTC
CASSPPERGGRGETQYF
>TRBD2|TRBJ2-7|.|TRBV5-5
TGTGCCAGCAGCGGGGGGGACGGTCCCTACGAGCAGTACTTC
CASSGGDGPYEQYF
>.|TRBJ1-2|.|TRBV6-6
TGTGCCAGCAGTCCCCGGGGAGACTACTATGGCTACACCTTC
CASSPRGDYYGYTF
>TRBD1|TRBJ2-1|.|TRBV6-6
TGTGCCATTAAACAGGGGATCGGTGAGCAGTTCTTC
CAIKQGIGEQFF
>.|TRBJ2-3|.|TRBV13
TGTGCCAGCAGCTTATCGGGGGGCACAGATACGCAGTATTTT
CASSLSGGTDTQYF
>.|TRBJ1-1|.|TRBV7-9
TGTGCCAGCAGCTCCACCGCATTGAACACTGAAGCTTTCTTT
CASSSTALNTEAFF
>TRBD2|TRBJ2-7|.|TRBV9
TGTGCCAGCAGCGTAGCCTCCAGGGAGGGCCCGCAGTACTTC
CASSVASREGPQYF
>TRBD2|TRBJ2-5|.|TRBV12-5
TGTGCTAGTGGCCTGGGACTAGCGGGGGGGACCGGGGAGACCCAGTACTTC
CASGLGLAGGTGETQYF
>.|TRBJ1-1|.|TRBV14
TGTGCCAGCAGCCAAGAGTACCAGTCGGAAGCTTTCTTT
CASSQEYQSEAFF
>.|TRBJ1-5|few|TRBV4-1
TGCGCCAGCAGCCAAACGAGGACAGGCAATCAGCCCCAGCATTTT
CASSQTRTGNQPQHF
>TRBD2|TRBJ2-1|.|TRBV7-8
TGTGCCAGCAGCTTAGGCGCTAGCGGGCACCTCCTCGAGCAGTTCTTC
CASSLGASGHLLEQFF
>TRBD1|TRBJ2-1|.|TRBV7-3
TGTGCCAGCAGCTTAACATCGGGACAGCACAATGAGCAGTTCTTC
CASSLTSGQHNEQFF
>.|TRBJ2-1|.|TRBV4-1
TGCGCCAGCAGCCAAGATAAGAGCGTAGGAGACAATGAGCAGTTCTTC
CASSQDKSVGDNEQFF
>TRBD2|TRBJ2-5|.|TRBV20-1
TGCAGTGCCAATAGCGGGGAGACCCAGTACTTC
CSANSGETQYF
>.|TRBJ1-1|.|TRBV7-9
TGTGCCAGCAGCCTAGCTCTGGGGGAGAACACTGAAGCTTTCTTT
CASSLALGENTEAFF
>.|TRBJ1-5|few|TRBV19
TGTGCCAGTAGTTTAGGCAATCAGCCCCAGCATTTT
CASSLGNQPQHF
>TRBD2|TRBJ2-1|.|TRBV11-3
TGTGCCAGCAGCTTAGAGGGGACTAGCGGGCGGCGGGAGTTCTTC
CASSLEGTSGRREFF
>TRBD2|TRBJ2-1|once|TRBV5-1
TGCGCCAGCAGCCTGGGACTAGCGGACAATGAGCAGTTCTTC
CASSLGLADNEQFF
>.|TRBJ2-4|.|TRBV7-9
TGTGCCAGCAGCTTGCTGGATGGGAACTTGGGCAAAAACATTCAGTACTTC
CASSLLDGNLGKNIQYF
>TRBD1|TRBJ1-4|once|TRBV7-9
TGTGCCAGCAGCCGCCCACAGGGGGCTAATGAAAAACTGTTTTTT
CASSRPQGANEKLFF
>.|TRBJ1-5|.|TRBV18
TGTGCCAGCTCCCCCGGGGCAGGCAATCAGCCCCAGCATTTT
CASSPGAGNQPQHF
>.|TRBJ2-5|.|TRBV10-3
TGTGCCATCAGGGCCTCGCTAGCTCCCCAAGAGACCCAGTACTTC
CAIRASLAPQETQYF
>.|TRBJ2-6|.|TRBV2
TGTGCCAGCACCGGACGGACCTCTGGGGCCAACGTCCTGACTTTC
CASTGRTSGANVLTF
>.|TRBJ1-1|.|TRBV5-1
TGCGCCAGCAGCGTGACGGGCGTGGGGAACACTGAAGCTTTCTTT
CASSVTGVGNTEAFF
>.|TRBJ1-6|once|TRBV9
TGTGCCAGCAGCGTAGATATGACAGCTGAATATTCACCCCTCCACTTT
CASSVDMTAEYSPLHF
>.|TRBJ1-5|.|TRBV7-3
TGTGCCAGCAGCTTAACCTGGGGGATCGACCGAAACAATCAGCCCCAGCATTTT
CASSLTWGIDRNNQPQHF
>.|TRBJ2-5|.|TRBV9
TGTGCCAGCAGCGCCACGGTGGGATATGGCGAGACCCAGTACTTC
CASSATVGYGETQYF
>.|TRBJ1-1|.|TRBV10-3
TGTGCCATAAGACCCCGCCGGGTGAACACTGAAGCTTTCTTT
CAIRPRRVNTEAFF
>.|TRBJ1-4|once|TRBV15
TGTGCCACCAGCAGAGAGAACAGGAATGAAAAACTGTTTTTT
CATSRENRNEKLFF
>.|TRBJ1-2|.|TRBV7-9
TGTGCCAGCAGCTTTCGGGACCACGGTTATAGGGGGGATGGCTACACCTTC
CASSFRDHGYRGDGYTF
>.|TRBJ1-2|.|TRBV11-2
TGTGCCAGCAGCTTAGAGGGGGACTATGGCTACACCTTC
CASSLEGDYGYTF
>TRBD1|TRBJ1-3|.|TRBV5-1
TGCGCCAGCAGCTCCGGGACAGGGGCCTCCTCTGGAAACACCATATATTTT
CASSSGTGASSGNTIYF
>.|TRBJ1-3|.|TRBV5-6
TGTGCCAGCAGCTTGGTTGCAGGAGGAGGTGGAAACACCATATATTTT
CASSLVAGGGGNTIYF
>TRBD1|TRBJ2-7|.|TRBV6-1
TGTGCCAGCAGTGAAAGGGTGGGACAGTATTCCTACGAGCAGTACTTC
CASSERVGQYSYEQYF
>.|TRBJ1-1|.|TRBV5-1
TGCGCCAGCAGCCCCGGACGGCCGAACACTGAAGCTTTCTTT
CASSPGRPNTEAFF
>.|TRBJ1-6|.|TRBV2
TGTGCCAGCACCCTTACAGGAGGATGGAATAATTCACCCCTCCACTTT
CASTLTGGWNNSPLHF
>TRBD1|TRBJ2-7|.|TRBV6-5
TGTGCCACCCGGACAGGGGGTGACGAGCAGTACTTC
CATRTGGDEQYF
>.|TRBJ2-7|.|TRBV6-1
TGTGCCAGCAGTGGGGCGCCCTACGAGCAGTACTTC
CASSGAPYEQYF
>.|TRBJ1-6|.|TRBV9
TGTGCCAGCAGCGTCGGGACGGGTTCACCCCTCCACTTT
CASSVGTGSPLHF
>.|TRBJ2-2|.|TRBV5-6
TGTGCCAGCAGCCTTGGGTCCGGGGAGCTGTTTTTT
CASSLGSGELFF
>.|TRBJ1-5|.|TRBV6-4
TGTGCCAGCAGTGACCGGCCCGGTCAGCCCCAGCATTTT
CASSDRPGQPQHF
>.|TRBJ1-5|.|TRBV4-1
TGCGCCAGCAGCCAAGGTCCGGTTTCCGGCAATCAGCCCCAGCATTTT
CASSQGPVSGNQPQHF
>.|TRBJ1-2|.|TRBV5-5
TGTGCCAGCAGCTTGTATTCCCCATATGGCTACACCTTC
CASSLYSPYGYTF
>TRBD1|TRBJ2-1|.|TRBV7-9
TGTGCCAGCAGCCCACAGGGGAGCTCCTACAATGAGCAGTTCTTC
CASSPQGSSYNEQFF